The 30 T cell receptor beta chains below were found in one sample sequenced in a study of T cell repertoires in cytomegalovirus infection (dated by TCRdb to the late 2010s). The instrument given in TCRdb is Illumina HiSeq 1500. TCRdb reanalyzed the raw reads on its own, using fastp at Q25 for trimming and MiXCR for clone calling, and kept in-frame beta chains. All rows with the same CDR3 protein become a single entry with the most common DNA and genes. Counted in this sample were under 200,000 distinct CDR3 sequences; 17% of them appeared once. Around a sixth of the sample belongs to the ten largest clones. Sequenced sample: CD8+ T cells from PBMCs. Receptor source: a human donor in good health (CMV status not recorded). Some clones in this sample may be carry-over from other donors' samples.

The genes are TRBV7-6 and TRBJ2-7, with TRBD2 matching over 13 bases. With 5 bases clipped from V and 4 bases from J, the junction kept 5 bases outside the gene matches. The germline CDR1 and CDR2 sequences are SGHVS and FNYEAQ. CDR3 size: 15 residues. CDR3 nucleotides: TGTGCCAGCAGCCGCGGACTAGCGGGGGAATACGAGCAGTACTTC. Residues: CASSRGLAGEYEQYF.

J is TRBJ2-5 and V is TRBV10-3, with 7 nucleotides matching TRBD1. Germline trimming cut 6 bases from V and 5 bases from J; bases unmatched to any gene: 3. The germline V gene encodes CDR1 ENHRY and CDR2 SYGVKD. The CDR3 has 12 amino acids. CDR3 region: CAIRGTEETQYF. The CDR3 nucleotides read TGTGCCATCAGGGGGACAGAGGAGACCCAGTACTTC.

This clonotype was recorded many times. The rearrangement uses TRBV6-6 and TRBJ2-7; D ambiguous. V was cut by 0 bases and J by 5 bases, with 14 bases left in between. Looked up from germline, CDR1 is MNHNY and CDR2 is SVGAGI (reference sequence). The CDR3 runs 15 residues. The CDR3 loop is CASSYSTGQNDEQYF. The CDR3 bases are TGTGCCAGCAGTTACTCGACCGGGCAAAACGACGAGCAGTACTTC.

The V gene is TRBV28, the J gene TRBJ2-5; D is unclear. Germline CDR1 is MDHEN and CDR2 is SYDVKM. The CDR3 runs 14 residues. The V end was cut by 4 bases, the J end by 5 bases, with 14 bases between. The CDR3 bases are TGTGCCAGCAGTTCAGAGAGCTCCAGGGAGACCCAGTACTTC. Amino acid sequence: CASSSESSRETQYF.

The rearrangement links TRBV11-1 to TRBJ2-5; perhaps TRBD1 as D (6 bases). Germline V gives CDR1 SGHAT, CDR2 FQDESV (reference sequence). V was cut by 5 bases and J by 0 bases, with 28 bases left in between. This CDR3 comprises 20 residues. CDR3: CASSPPLGDKTRGDQETQYF. In DNA, the CDR3 is TGTGCCAGCAGCCCGCCTCTAGGGGACAAAACTCGAGGGGACCAAGAGACCCAGTACTTC.

This clonotype was counted only a few times. In nucleotides, the CDR3 is TGTGCCAGCAGCTCCCCTAGCGGGAATATATTAAAGCAGTACTTC. Translated: CASSSPSGNILKQYF. The chain uses TRBV7-2 and TRBJ2-7; 9 bases are shared with TRBD2. Germline-derived CDR1 and CDR2 are SGHTA and FQGNSA. J was trimmed by 8 bases and V by 4 bases; bases with no gene match: 12. This CDR3 region has 15 residues.

The J gene is TRBJ2-3, the V gene TRBV25-1; 12 bases align to TRBD1. The CDR3 covers 15 residues. Germline CDR1 is MGHDK and CDR2 is SYGVNS. Trimming cost V 4 bases and J 6 bases; bases outside gene matches: 5. CDR3: CASSVRDRGRDTQYF. The CDR3 coding sequence is TGTGCCAGCAGTGTCCGGGACAGGGGGCGGGATACGCAGTATTTT.

This clonotype was recorded at least ten times. V is TRBV7-8 and J is TRBJ2-1; a weak D match, TRBD2 (5 bases). CDR1 is SGHVS, CDR2 FQNEAQ, per germline. This CDR3 region has 16 residues. V was shortened by 0 bases and J by 2 bases, with 11 bases between the two germline ends. The CDR3 nucleotides read TGTGCCAGCAGCTTAGCGGGCGAGCGGACCTACAATGAGCAGTTCTTC. Protein: CASSLAGERTYNEQFF.

The gene calls are TRBV6-6 and TRBJ2-2; 9 bases align to TRBD1. There are 15 residues in the CDR3. Germline V gene data show CDR1 as MNHNY and CDR2 as SVGAGI (reference sequence). V lost 2 bases to trimming and J lost 5 bases; unmatched junction nucleotides: 3. The CDR3: CASSYGQGRTGELFF. DNA for the CDR3: TGTGCCAGCAGTTACGGACAGGGGAGGACCGGGGAGCTGTTTTTT.

This chain joins TRBV7-8 and TRBJ1-5; D uncertain. The germline CDR1 and CDR2 sequences are SGHVS and FQNEAQ. Trimming removed 3 bases from V and 4 bases from J, with 13 bases in between. CDR3 length: 15 residues. This chain's CDR3 is CASSFAGGKNQPQHF. Written as DNA, the CDR3 is TGTGCCAGCAGCTTTGCCGGAGGGAAAAATCAGCCCCAGCATTTT.

V usage is TRBV12-5 and J usage is TRBJ1-4, with 9 bases fitting TRBD1. V lost 3 bases, J lost 5 bases, and 4 bases stayed unmatched. Germline V gives CDR1 LGHNT, CDR2 FRNRAP. This CDR3 has 15 amino acids. The CDR3 DNA reads TGTGCTAGTGGTTTACAGGGGGCCTGGAATGAAAAACTGTTTTTT. Its translation: CASGLQGAWNEKLFF.

This clonotype was detected ten times or more. The chain combines TRBV7-2 with TRBJ2-7, with 7 bases lining up with TRBD2. Unmatched junction bases numbered 4, after V lost 3 bases and J lost 2 bases. The CDR3 extends over 14 amino acids. The germline V gene encodes CDR1 SGHTA and CDR2 FQGNSA. The CDR3 nucleotides read TGTGCCAGCAGCTTCGGGGGAGGGGCCTACGAGCAGTACTTC. Protein sequence: CASSFGGGAYEQYF. The full variable domain, in which reference TRBV7-2 and TRBJ2-7 provide the parts outside the CDR3, is GAGVSQSPSNKVTEKGKDVELRCDPISGHTALYWYRQSLGQGLEFLIYFQGNSAPDKSGLPSDRFSAERTGGSVSTLTIQRTQQEDSAVYLCASSFGGGAYEQYFGPGTRLTVT.

CDR3 sequence reads: CSVEFLTGVGHYEQYF. The CDR3 DNA sequence: TGCAGCGTTGAATTCCTTACCGGGGTGGGCCACTACGAGCAGTACTTC. The chain couples TRBV29-1 to TRBJ2-7; maybe TRBD2 (5 bases). Germline loops: CDR1 SQVTM, CDR2 ANQGSEA. The CDR3 length is 16 residues. With 2 bases removed from V and 3 bases from J, the gap between germline ends came to 20 bases.

This clonotype was observed a handful of times. The J gene is TRBJ2-1, the V gene TRBV7-2; D ambiguous. Germline V gene sequence: CDR1 SGHTA, CDR2 FQGNSA. This CDR3 has 14 amino acids. Trimming removed 0 bases at V and 11 bases at J, with 14 bases between. CDR3 bases: TGTGCCAGCAGCTTAGCCCTGATTACCGACCAGCAGTTCTTC. Protein product: CASSLALITDQQFF.

The chain employs TRBV7-2 and TRBJ2-1; 12 positions agree with TRBD2. The trim removed 0 bases at V and 6 bases at J, leaving 3 bases unmatched. Per germline, CDR1 SGHTA and CDR2 FQGNSA. This CDR3 has 16 amino acids. CDR3: CASSLAASGRANEQFF. CDR3 nucleotide sequence: TGTGCCAGCAGCTTAGCGGCTAGCGGGAGGGCCAATGAGCAGTTCTTC.

This clonotype was found a few times. The chain carries TRBV7-3 and TRBJ2-1; 8 bases align to TRBD2. The germline V gene encodes CDR1 SGHTA and CDR2 FQGTGA. V was clipped by 4 bases and J by 6 bases; unmatched bases: 14. This CDR3 region has 17 residues. The CDR3 is CASSSPMGSGSRNEQFF. CDR3 DNA sequence: TGTGCCAGCAGCTCCCCGATGGGCAGCGGGAGCCGCAATGAGCAGTTCTTC.

The genes are TRBV7-9 and TRBJ2-6; D remains ambiguous. Germline CDR1 reads SEHNR; CDR2 reads FQNEAQ (reference sequence). V was clipped by 1 base and J by 0 bases, with 7 bases between them. This CDR3 is built from 16 residues. As DNA, the CDR3 is TGTGCCAGCAGCTTAGTGGCGCACTCTGGGGCCAACGTCCTGACTTTC. It is translated as CASSLVAHSGANVLTF.

This clonotype showed up just a few times. This chain links TRBV28 with TRBJ2-7; a weak D match, TRBD1 (6 bases). The germline V and J ends were trimmed by 6 bases and 3 bases, with 21 bases remaining between them. CDR1 and CDR2 from the germline V gene are MDHEN and SYDVKM. CDR3 length equals 16 residues. The CDR3 DNA is TGTGCCAGCAGACCGACCTACCGGGACACCCACTACGAGCAGTACTTC. Its protein product is CASRPTYRDTHYEQYF.

The chain carries TRBV7-9 and TRBJ1-1; 9 bases match TRBD1. This CDR3 is built from 16 residues. V was pared by 1 base and J by 11 bases, with 14 bases of the junction left unmatched. Germline V lookup: CDR1 SEHNR, CDR2 FQNEAQ (reference sequence). In nucleotides, the CDR3 is TGTGCCAGCAGCTTAGACGTACGGCGACAGGGGGGATGGGCTTTCTTT. It codes for CASSLDVRRQGGWAFF.

In this sample, this clonotype turned up a few times. The gene calls are TRBV14 and TRBJ2-7, with 9 bases aligning to TRBD1. Germline CDR1 is SGHDN and CDR2 is FVKESK. The CDR3 runs to 16 residues. Germline trimming cut 2 bases from V and 3 bases from J; bases unmatched to any gene: 8. As DNA, the CDR3 is TGTGCCAGCAGCCAAACATCAGGACAGGGGTACTACGAGCAGTACTTC. Its protein product is CASSQTSGQGYYEQYF.

CDR3 amino acids: CASSLGRDRPLGEQFF. The CDR3 nucleotides read TGTGCCAGCAGCTTAGGACGGGACAGGCCGTTGGGGGAGCAGTTCTTC. This chain uses TRBV11-3 with TRBJ2-1; 8 bases fit TRBD1. Trimming at V came to 1 base and at J to 10 bases, leaving 12 bases not matched to a gene. Germline V gives CDR1 SGHNT, CDR2 YENEEA. This CDR3 is 16 amino acids long.

The rearrangement links TRBV4-1 to TRBJ2-1, with TRBD2 matching 7 bases. The CDR3 is made up of 16 amino acids. CDR1 is MGHRA and CDR2 is YSYEKL in the germline V gene. With V trimmed by 0 bases and J by 4 bases, 6 bases remained unmatched. The CDR3 DNA reads as TGCGCCAGCAGCCAAGATCGCGCGGGAGATTACAATGAGCAGTTCTTC. Its protein product is CASSQDRAGDYNEQFF.

The chain employs TRBV5-4 and TRBJ2-7; 7 bases are shared with TRBD2. Germline V gene data show CDR1 as SGHNT and CDR2 as YYREEE (reference sequence). This CDR3 contains 13 residues. After removal of 3 bases from V and 4 bases from J, the junction contained 4 bases not matched to a gene. The CDR3 DNA reads as TGTGCCAGCAGCTCCGGACTAGAATACGAGCAGTACTTC. It codes for CASSSGLEYEQYF.

This chain connects TRBV6-6 to TRBJ2-2; 7 positions match TRBD2. The V and J ends lost 0 bases and 3 bases, in that order; junction bases with no gene match: 4. The germline V gene has CDR1 MNHNY and CDR2 SVGAGI (reference sequence). This CDR3 spans 16 amino acids. DNA for the CDR3: TGTGCCAGCAGTTACTCGGCGGGAGTATACACCGGGGAGCTGTTTTTT. Translation gives CASSYSAGVYTGELFF.

This clonotype was seen more than once but under ten times. The genes are TRBV29-1 and TRBJ2-7, with 8 bases identical to TRBD1. With V trimmed by 7 bases and J by 6 bases, 8 bases remained unmatched. The CDR3 covers 12 residues. Germline V CDR1 and CDR2: SQVTM, ANQGSEA. The CDR3 DNA reads TGCAGCGGGACGGGACAGGATTTCGAGCAGTACTTC. Amino acids: CSGTGQDFEQYF.

Note on this clonotype: One base away lies a much larger clone, so this may be a sequencing read error. The rearrangement uses TRBV20-1 and TRBJ2-1; TRBD2 is a possible D gene (6 bases). CDR1 is DFQATT and CDR2 is SNEGSKA in the germline V gene (reference sequence). The CDR3 runs 14 residues. With 1 base removed from V and 9 bases from J, the gap between germline ends came to 16 bases. CDR3 sequence: CSARVEGGGGEQFF. As DNA, the CDR3 is TGCAGTGCTAGAGTGGAGGGAGGCGGCGGTGAGCAGTTCTTC.

This clonotype was found a few times. CDR3 amino acids: CASSSSGTGRDEQYF. In nucleotides, the CDR3 is TGTGCCAGCAGTAGTAGCGGGACGGGAAGGGACGAGCAGTACTTC. The genes are TRBV2 and TRBJ2-7, with 8 bases fitting TRBD2. The CDR3 covers 15 residues. Losses at the gene ends were 5 bases for V and 5 bases for J; bases not matched to a gene: 11. Germline V lookup: CDR1 SNHLY, CDR2 FYNNEI.

This chain uses TRBV6-4 with TRBJ1-2, with D tentatively TRBD1 (5 bases). This CDR3 contains 14 residues. Germline V gene lookup returns CDR1 MRHNA and CDR2 SNTAGT. The V gene lost 5 bases and the J gene lost 2 bases, with 12 bases spanning the gap. The CDR3 nucleotides read TGTGCCAGCAGTACTAGGACATTCAACTATGGCTACACCTTC. This codes for CASSTRTFNYGYTF.

The chain uses TRBV29-1 and TRBJ2-7; the D call may be TRBD1 or TRBD2 (7 bases each). Germline V lookup: CDR1 SQVTM, CDR2 ANQGSEA. The CDR3 sequence is 13 residues long. Trimming shortened V by 4 bases and J by 2 bases, and 12 bases separated the two germline ends. DNA for the CDR3: TGCAGCGTTGTGACAGGGACTACCTACGAGCAGTACTTC. This gives the protein CSVVTGTTYEQYF.

The rearrangement joins TRBV12-3 or TRBV12-4 to TRBJ2-1; a possible D gene is TRBD2 (6 bases). The CDR3 is 14 residues long. The V gene lost 7 bases and the J gene lost 1 base, with 11 bases spanning the gap. The DNA of the CDR3 is TGTGCCAGCACTGTGGGACTTTCCTACAATGAGCAGTTCTTC. This encodes CASTVGLSYNEQFF.